A single sample gave rise to the 20 T cell receptor beta chains below, sequenced in a study of T cell responses to AZD1222 COVID-19 vaccine. Profiling relied on immunoSEQ multiplex PCR, and the TCRdb table lists in-frame clones only, not all of them. The sample has 80,000 or so clones, 70% to 90% seen once. The source material was peripheral blood, sampled on day 0 of AZD1222 vaccination. The receptors stem from an adult in good health.

The chain couples TRBV30 to TRBJ1-5; D not certain. The CDR3 has 13 amino acids. V gave up 3 bases and J gave up 0 bases, with 6 bases separating them. Germline V gene lookup returns CDR1 GTSNPN and CDR2 SVGIG (reference sequence). The CDR3 spells CAWRANSNQPQHF. DNA of the CDR3: TGTGCCTGGAGGGCCAATAGCAATCAGCCCCAGCATTTT.

The gene calls are TRBV18 and TRBJ1-4; possible D gene TRBD1, 6 bases. CDR1 and CDR2 from the germline V gene are KGHSH and LQKENI. The CDR3 length is 14 residues. Trimming cost V 6 bases and J 7 bases, with 15 bases left between them. CDR3 nucleotides: TGTGCCAGCTCCCCGGGCGGGGGCGGTGAAAAACTGTTTTTT. It yields the protein CASSPGGGGEKLFF.

The chain links TRBV5-5 to TRBJ2-5; 11 positions match TRBD2. CDR1 and CDR2 from the germline V gene are SGHKS and YYEKEE (reference sequence). The CDR3 runs to 14 residues. V lost 4 bases and J lost 3; bases outside the gene matches: 2. The CDR3 region is CASSRGLAEETQYF. The CDR3 DNA reads as TGTGCCAGCAGCCGGGGACTAGCGGAAGAGACCCAGTACTTC.

The chain uses TRBV7-3 and TRBJ2-1, with 8 positions matching TRBD2. Germline CDR1 is SGHTA and CDR2 is FQGTGA. Unmatched junction bases numbered 3, after V lost 1 base and J lost 4 bases. The CDR3 runs to 15 residues. The CDR3 sequence is CASSLRLASYNEQFF. The CDR3 DNA reads as TGTGCCAGCAGCTTAAGACTAGCGTCTTACAATGAGCAGTTCTTC.

The chain uses TRBV5-1 and TRBJ2-5, with no clear D. The ends were cut back, 4 bases at V and 5 bases at J, with 6 bases in the middle. Germline assignment: CDR1 SGHRS and CDR2 YFSETQ. This CDR3 comprises 11 residues. CDR3 sequence reads: CASSTEETQYF. The CDR3 DNA sequence: TGCGCCAGCAGCACCGAGGAGACCCAGTACTTC. Filled out from reference TRBV5-1 and TRBJ2-5, the complete variable domain reads KAGVTQTPRYLIKTRGQQVTLSCSPISGHRSVSWYQQTPGQGLQFLFEYFSETQRNKGNFPGRFSGRQFSNSRSEMNVSTLELGDSALYLCASSTEETQYFGPGTRLLVL.

DNA of the CDR3: TGTGCCAGCAGCTTAGTAGAGGGGGGGGACACTGAAGCTTTCTTT. It encodes CASSLVEGGDTEAFF. The chain links TRBV7-2 to TRBJ1-1; the D gene is possibly TRBD1 (6 bases). V lost 1 base and J 3 bases, leaving 12 bases between the germline ends. Germline V gene lookup returns CDR1 SGHTA and CDR2 FQGNSA. There are 15 residues in the CDR3.

The chain recombines TRBV27 with TRBJ1-2, with D hard to call. The V gene lost 6 bases and the J gene lost 0 bases, with 5 bases spanning the gap. Germline V CDR1 and CDR2: MNHEY, SMNVEV (reference sequence). The CDR3 length is 12 residues. CDR3 residues: CASRRANYGYTF. In nucleotides, the CDR3 is TGTGCCAGCAGGAGGGCTAACTATGGCTACACCTTC.

The chain combines TRBV19 with TRBJ1-3; D not certain. Germline V gene data show CDR1 as LNHDA and CDR2 as SQIVND (reference sequence). CDR3 length equals 13 residues. V lost 5 bases to trimming and J lost 3 bases, with 8 bases between them. CDR3 DNA: TGTGCCAGTAGTGCTTGGTTTGGAAACACCATATATTTT. Its translation is CASSAWFGNTIYF.

V usage is TRBV29-1 and J usage is TRBJ1-2; D remains ambiguous. Germline CDR1 and CDR2: SQVTM and ANQGSEA. The V end was cut by 5 bases, the J end by 2 bases, with 9 bases between. The CDR3 covers 12 residues. The CDR3 DNA reads TGCAGCGTTTCAGGTGCGAACTATGGCTACACCTTC. Protein: CSVSGANYGYTF. Using reference TRBV29-1 and TRBJ1-2 for the parts outside the CDR3, the full variable domain is SAVISQKPSRDICQRGTSLTIQCQVDSQVTMMFWYRQQPGQSLTLIATANQGSEATYESGFVIDKFPISRPNLTFSTLTVSNMSPEDSSIYLCSVSGANYGYTFGSGTRLTVV.

Turning to this clone: This CDR3 is also generated by other DNA sequences in the sample. The chain recombines TRBV18 with TRBJ1-1; no reliable D call. Germline values: CDR1 KGHSH, CDR2 LQKENI. The V end lost 6 bases, the J end lost 0 bases, and 8 bases lay between the germline ends. This CDR3 comprises 13 residues. The CDR3 here is CASSPGLNTEAFF. CDR3 in DNA: TGTGCCAGCTCCCCCGGGTTGAACACTGAAGCTTTCTTT.

The chain employs TRBV6-5 and TRBJ1-3; possible D gene TRBD1, 5 bases. V dropped 0 bases and J dropped 3 bases, with 12 bases sitting between them. This CDR3 spans 16 amino acids. From germline, CDR1 is MNHEY and CDR2 SVGAGI. The CDR3 sequence is CASSYSGQKVGNTIYF. The CDR3 region has the DNA TGTGCCAGCAGTTACTCGGGGCAGAAAGTTGGAAACACCATATATTTT.

The rearrangement links TRBV5-5 to TRBJ1-1, with D uncertain. Germline CDR1 reads SGHKS; CDR2 reads YYEKEE (reference sequence). This CDR3 is built from 17 residues. The V end lost 2 bases, the J end lost 0 bases, and 17 bases lay between the germline ends. In DNA, the CDR3 is TGTGCCAGCAGCTTCTCCCCCGTTGCTACCATGAACACTGAAGCTTTCTTT. Translating gives CASSFSPVATMNTEAFF. Looking up the rest from reference TRBV5-5 and TRBJ1-1 gives the full variable domain: DAGVTQSPTHLIKTRGQQVTLRCSPISGHKSVSWYQQVLGQGPQFIFQYYEKEERGRGNFPDRFSARQFPNYSSELNVNALLLGDSALYLCASSFSPVATMNTEAFFGQGTRLTVV.

The CDR3 DNA reads TGCGCCAGCGGGACGGGCTACAATGAGCAGTTCTTC. Its translation is CASGTGYNEQFF. V is TRBV5-1 and J is TRBJ2-1, with D perhaps TRBD1 or TRBD2 (5 bases each). From germline, CDR1 is SGHRS and CDR2 YFSETQ. The CDR3 sequence is 12 residues long. Trimming cost V 7 bases and J 3 bases, with 8 bases left between them.

The V call is TRBV7-8, the J call TRBJ1-5, with D unclear. The CDR3 extends over 13 amino acids. Per germline, CDR1 SGHVS and CDR2 FQNEAQ. Trimming removed 1 base from V and 6 bases from J, with 7 bases in between. This chain's CDR3 is CASSLGLFQPQHF. For the CDR3, the DNA is TGTGCCAGCAGCTTAGGGTTGTTTCAGCCCCAGCATTTT. Drawing the rest from reference TRBV7-8 and TRBJ1-5, the complete variable domain is GAGVSQSPRYKVAKRGQDVALRCDPISGHVSLFWYQQALGQGPEFLTYFQNEAQLDKSGLPSDRFFAERPEGSVSTLKIQRTQQEDSAVYLCASSLGLFQPQHFGDGTRLSIL.

This clone was observed a few times. V usage is TRBV29-1 and J usage is TRBJ1-1, with no clear D. V was clipped by 6 bases and J by 0 bases, with 17 bases between them. The CDR3 has 15 residues. CDR1 SQVTM and CDR2 ANQGSEA come from the germline V gene. CDR3 DNA: TGCAGCGTCAGAGGGAACGGTCCTATGAACACTGAAGCTTTCTTT. Protein sequence: CSVRGNGPMNTEAFF.

V usage is TRBV7-2 and J usage is TRBJ2-7; weak D call: TRBD1 (6 bases). The CDR3 is made up of 14 amino acids. Between the trimmed V and J ends, which lost 1 base and 3 bases, there was a span of 10 bases. The germline V gene has CDR1 SGHTA and CDR2 FQGNSA. DNA for the CDR3: TGTGCCAGCAGCTTAGGGACAGTGAGCTACGAGCAGTACTTC. This translates into CASSLGTVSYEQYF.

V is TRBV30 and J is TRBJ1-2; D gene uncertain. The germline CDR1 and CDR2 sequences are GTSNPN and SVGIG (reference sequence). The CDR3 covers 12 residues. The ends were cut back, 0 bases at V and 6 bases at J, with 8 bases in the middle. This chain's CDR3 is CAWSVNRNGYTF. CDR3 nucleotide sequence: TGTGCCTGGAGTGTAAATAGGAATGGCTACACCTTC. Based on the CDR3 plus reference TRBV30 and TRBJ1-2, the full variable domain is SQTIHQWPATLVQPVGSPLSLECTVEGTSNPNLYWYRQAAGRGLQLLFYSVGIGQISSEVPQNLSASRPQDRQFILSSKKLLLSDSGFYLCAWSVNRNGYTFGSGTRLTVV.

Relative to its sample, this clone is medium-sized. The J gene is TRBJ2-7, the V gene TRBV5-1; D perhaps matches TRBD1 (5 bases). This CDR3 is 14 amino acids long. Trimming removed 0 bases at V and 4 bases at J, with 11 bases between. From germline, CDR1 is SGHRS and CDR2 YFSETQ. The CDR3 loop is CASSLDQGTYEQYF. For the CDR3, the DNA is TGCGCCAGCAGCTTGGACCAGGGAACTTACGAGCAGTACTTC.

This chain joins TRBV28 and TRBJ1-1, with D unclear. Germline CDR1 MDHEN, CDR2 SYDVKM. The CDR3 spans 13 residues. V lost 1 base and J 3 bases, leaving 6 bases between the germline ends. CDR3 sequence (DNA): TGTGCCAGCAGTTTATATCGGTACACTGAAGCTTTCTTT. Encoded protein: CASSLYRYTEAFF.

This chain uses TRBV6-2 or TRBV6-3 with TRBJ2-1; no definite D call. This CDR3 region has 16 residues. Germline assignment: CDR1 MNHEY and CDR2 SVGEGT. V lost 6 bases and J 0 bases, leaving 15 bases between the germline ends. The CDR3 spells CASSPILGFSYNEQFF. The CDR3 DNA follows: TGTGCCAGCAGCCCCATCCTAGGATTCTCCTACAATGAGCAGTTCTTC.